What follows are 12 T cell receptor beta chains derived from one specimen sequenced in a study of CD8+ T cells in alopecia areata. Sequencing relied on a cDNA template that was reverse transcribed from extracted RNA. Data came from immunoSEQ multiplex PCR; TCRdb stores just in-frame clones and leaves some out. Among 150,000 or so clones listed, more than 75% were seen once. The sequencing here drew on CD8+ T cells sorted from blood, taken at week 0. The receptors come from a human donor with alopecia areata.

The V and J genes are TRBV11-1 and TRBJ2-3; 7 nucleotides agree with TRBD2. V shed 2 bases, J shed 2 bases, and the junction held 7 bases outside the gene matches. Germline V gene data show CDR1 as SGHAT and CDR2 as FQDESV (reference sequence). The CDR3 contains 16 residues. CDR3 nucleotide sequence: TGTGCCAGCAGCTTATTAGCGGGTACCCCCACAGATACGCAGTATTTT. It encodes CASSLLAGTPTDTQYF.

CDR3 residues: CAWSLPGTGFGYTF. In DNA form, the CDR3 reads TGTGCCTGGAGCCTTCCCGGGACAGGGTTCGGCTACACCTTC. The chain joins TRBV30 to TRBJ1-2; 9 bases line up with TRBD1. CDR3 length equals 14 residues. CDR1 is GTSNPN and CDR2 is SVGIG in the germline V gene (reference sequence). V was clipped by 3 bases and J by 8 bases; unmatched bases: 10.

The V and J genes are TRBV4-2 and TRBJ2-1; 7 bases match TRBD2. The CDR3 is 17 residues long. The germline gives CDR1 LGHNA, CDR2 YNFKEQ. V lost 4 bases to trimming and J lost 7 bases; unmatched junction nucleotides: 16. CDR3 loop: CASSPKGAGDRWNEQFF. The CDR3 nucleotides are TGTGCCAGCAGCCCCAAAGGGGCGGGAGACAGATGGAATGAGCAGTTCTTC.

Here the CDR3 reads CASTGEPLYNEQFF. CDR3 in DNA: TGTGCCAGTACAGGGGAGCCGTTATACAATGAGCAGTTCTTC. The V gene is TRBV19, the J gene TRBJ2-1, with TRBD1 as a possible D gene (6 bases). This CDR3 contains 14 residues. The germline V gene has CDR1 LNHDA and CDR2 SQIVND (reference sequence). Trimming stripped 7 bases from V and 4 bases from J, with 14 bases between.

This clone was found a few times. Additional DNA sequences in this sample encode the identical CDR3. The chain carries TRBV27 and TRBJ2-6; D perhaps matches TRBD2 (5 bases). The CDR3 is 15 residues long. Trimming cost V 2 bases and J 1 base, with 6 bases left between them. Germline CDR1 reads MNHEY; CDR2 reads SMNVEV (reference sequence). Here the CDR3 DNA reads TGTGCCAGCAGTTTACGAGGGTCTGGGGCCAACGTCCTGACTTTC. Protein product: CASSLRGSGANVLTF. Supplemented by reference TRBV27 and TRBJ2-6, the full variable domain reads EAQVTQNPRYLITVTGKKLTVTCSQNMNHEYMSWYRQDPGLGLRQIYYSMNVEVTDKGDVPEGYKVSRKEKRNFPLILESPSPNQTSLYFCASSLRGSGANVLTFGAGSRLTVL.

The chain has TRBV5-1 and TRBJ2-7; D unclear. CDR1 is SGHRS and CDR2 is YFSETQ in the germline V gene. CDR3 length equals 11 residues. V lost 1 base and J 3 bases, leaving 2 bases between the germline ends. The CDR3 region is CASSLNYEQYF. In DNA, the CDR3 is TGCGCCAGCAGCTTGAACTACGAGCAGTACTTC.

This chain joins TRBV2 and TRBJ1-5; 8 positions agree with TRBD1. Germline trimming cut 7 bases from V and 0 bases from J; bases unmatched to any gene: 5. Germline CDR1 SNHLY, CDR2 FYNNEI. The CDR3 is made up of 15 amino acids. CDR3 sequence: CASKGQGYSNQPQHF. For the CDR3, the DNA is TGTGCCAGCAAAGGACAGGGTTATAGCAATCAGCCCCAGCATTTT.

The genes are TRBV9 and TRBJ1-1; D may be TRBD1 (6 bases). V lost 4 bases, J lost 0 bases, and 10 bases lay in between. CDR1 is SGDLS, CDR2 YYNGEE, per germline. The CDR3 runs 14 residues. The CDR3 DNA reads TGTGCCAGCAGCCCGGGGGCGATGAACACTGAAGCTTTCTTT. Translating it yields CASSPGAMNTEAFF.

This clone has just one count. The genes are TRBV6-5 and TRBJ2-1; no clear D. This CDR3 contains 15 residues. Germline lookup yields CDR1 MNHEY and CDR2 SVGAGI. V was cut by 0 bases and J by 5 bases, with 11 bases left in between. CDR3 in DNA: TGTGCCAGCAGTTACTCGATAGCTGGAAACAATGAGCAGTTCTTC. Its translation: CASSYSIAGNNEQFF.

This sequence joins TRBV5-4 and TRBJ1-2; possibly TRBD1 for D (5 bases). This CDR3 is 15 amino acids long. Deletions cut 1 base from V and 3 bases from J, with 13 bases between. Germline CDR1 SGHNT, CDR2 YYREEE (reference sequence). CDR3 sequence reads: CASSLTKGMHYGYTF. For the CDR3, the DNA is TGTGCCAGCAGCTTGACCAAGGGGATGCACTATGGCTACACCTTC.

This rearrangement joins TRBV11-2 to TRBJ2-7, with a weak D call TRBD1 (6 bases). The CDR3 covers 14 residues. Trimming left V 5 bases short and J 6 bases short, with 17 bases between. The germline gives CDR1 SGHAT, CDR2 FQNNGV. CDR3: CASSPPPRTAEQYF. Written as DNA, the CDR3 is TGTGCCAGCAGCCCACCTCCCCGGACAGCCGAGCAGTACTTC. Based on the CDR3 plus reference TRBV11-2 and TRBJ2-7, the full variable domain is EAGVAQSPRYKIIEKRQSVAFWCNPISGHATLYWYQQILGQGPKLLIQFQNNGVVDDSQLPKDRFSAERLKGVDSTLKIQPAKLEDSAVYLCASSPPPRTAEQYFGPGTRLTVT.

As to this clone: Other DNA sequences within the sample encode an identical CDR3. V and J are TRBV4-1 and TRBJ2-7; a weak D match, TRBD1 (6 bases). Germline V gene data show CDR1 as MGHRA and CDR2 as YSYEKL. V was pared by 3 bases and J by 0 bases, with 9 bases between. The CDR3 is 14 amino acids. CDR3 residues: CASSQGAGSYEQYF. As DNA, the CDR3 is TGCGCCAGCAGCCAGGGGGCCGGCTCCTACGAGCAGTACTTC.